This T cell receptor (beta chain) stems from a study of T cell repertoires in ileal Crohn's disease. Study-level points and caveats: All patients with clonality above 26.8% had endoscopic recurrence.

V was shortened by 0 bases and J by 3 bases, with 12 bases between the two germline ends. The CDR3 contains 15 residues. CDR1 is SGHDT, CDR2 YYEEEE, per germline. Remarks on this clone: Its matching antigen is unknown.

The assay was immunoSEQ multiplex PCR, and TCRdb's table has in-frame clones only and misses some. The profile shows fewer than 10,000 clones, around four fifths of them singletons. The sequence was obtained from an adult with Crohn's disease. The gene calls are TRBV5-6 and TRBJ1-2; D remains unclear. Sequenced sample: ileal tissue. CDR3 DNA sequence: TGTGCCAGCAGCTTGGGTAGTACAGAGCACTATGGCTACACCTTC. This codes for CASSLGSTEHYGYTF.